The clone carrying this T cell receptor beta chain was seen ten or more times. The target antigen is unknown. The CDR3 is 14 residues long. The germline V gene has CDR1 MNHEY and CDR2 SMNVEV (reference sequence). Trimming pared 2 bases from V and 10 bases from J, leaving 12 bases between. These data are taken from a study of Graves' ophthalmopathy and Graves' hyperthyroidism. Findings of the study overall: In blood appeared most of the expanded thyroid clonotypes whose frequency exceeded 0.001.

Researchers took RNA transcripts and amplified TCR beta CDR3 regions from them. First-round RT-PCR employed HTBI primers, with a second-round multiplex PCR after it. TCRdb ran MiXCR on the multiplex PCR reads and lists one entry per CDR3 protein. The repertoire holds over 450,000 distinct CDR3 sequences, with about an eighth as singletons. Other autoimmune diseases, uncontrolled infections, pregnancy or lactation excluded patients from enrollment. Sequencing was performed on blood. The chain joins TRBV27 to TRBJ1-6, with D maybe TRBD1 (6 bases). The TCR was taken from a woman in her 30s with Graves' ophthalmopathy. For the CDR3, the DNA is TGTGCCAGCAGTTTACAGGGGCGGAGGTCACCCCTCCACTTT. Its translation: CASSLQGRRSPLHF.